This entry features one TCR beta chain sequence. The antigen is unknown. Treatment in this sample: oral pan-JAK inhibitor, 5-10 mg twice daily. The study team obtained lesional scalp punch biopsies and peripheral blood from alopecia areata patients. The entry originates in a study of CD8+ T cells in alopecia areata. Study details: Treated patients swallowed 5 to 10 mg of oral tofacitinib twice daily.

Germline V gene sequence: CDR1 SGHAT, CDR2 FQNNGV. This CDR3 comprises 14 residues. V was trimmed by 1 base and J by 7 bases, leaving 10 bases between them. Sequencing used cDNA as its template, made by extracting RNA and reverse transcribing it. Sequencing used immunoSEQ multiplex PCR; TCRdb keeps in-frame clones, though not all of them. This sample has about 200,000 clones; around two fifths occur once, and the top ten carry around 0.48%. Overall study findings and caveats: On tofacitinib, scalp and blood still held many of the expanded lesional clones. With patients, TCR sharing proved less clear than in mice, a difference possibly related to HLA.

The receptor was derived from a human donor with alopecia areata. Here the sequenced sample was CD4+ T cells sorted from blood, taken between weeks 30 and 35, from a patient treated with tofacitinib. The chain links TRBV11-2 to TRBJ2-2; a weak D match, TRBD2 (6 bases). The CDR3 DNA follows: TGTGCCAGCAGCTTAGTGGAGGGCGGCGGGGAGCTGTTTTTT. Amino acids: CASSLVEGGGELFF.